The 12 T cell receptor beta chains below were found in one sample sequenced in a study of CD8+CD57+ T cells in acquired aplastic anemia. Patients sequenced had flow cytometry evidence of CD8+CD57+ cell expansion. Profiles of TCR beta VDJ and CDR3 were generated from a genomic DNA template. In TCRdb, the reads were re-called with MiXCR into one record per CDR3 protein. The data show some 160,000 distinct CDR3 sequences, around half seen once. Material for sequencing was sorted CD4+, CD8+, or CD8+CD57+ T cells (not recorded which) from PBMCs. All receptors derive from a human donor with aplastic anemia.

There are many counts of this clonotype. This chain joins TRBV6-1 and TRBJ2-3; 7 bases agree with TRBD1. CDR1 and CDR2 from the germline V gene are MNHNS and SASEGT. V lost 2 bases and J lost 7; bases outside the gene matches: 6. CDR3 length: 14 residues. The CDR3 coding sequence is TGTGCCAGCAGTGAAAGCCAGGGGGTAAATACGCAGTATTTT. Its translation is CASSESQGVNTQYF.

This clonotype was counted between two and nine times. A much larger clonotype is one base distant, so this may be a read error. This chain connects TRBV9 to TRBJ2-2, with 7 bases identical to TRBD1. Looked up from germline, CDR1 is SGDLS and CDR2 is YYNGEE. The length of the CDR3 is 14 residues. The CDR3 sequence: CASSARGYTGELSF. CDR3 DNA: TGTGCCAGCAGCGCCAGGGGGTACACCGGGGAGCTGTCTTTT.

The V call is TRBV20-1, the J call TRBJ1-3, with 7 bases lining up with TRBD1. CDR1 and CDR2 (germline): DFQATT, SNEGSKA (reference sequence). The CDR3 contains 15 residues. V was pared by 4 bases and J by 2 bases, with 8 bases of the junction left unmatched. Here the CDR3 DNA reads TGCAGTGCTACGACAGGGCGGAGGACTGGAAACACCATATATTTT. Protein product: CSATTGRRTGNTIYF.

The sample holds many counts of this clonotype. The CDR3 DNA reads as TGTGCCAGCAGCTACGGGGAGGGACAAGAGACCCAGTACTTC. Protein: CASSYGEGQETQYF. The chain links TRBV9 to TRBJ2-5; 7 bases match TRBD2. This CDR3 region has 14 residues. Germline V CDR1 and CDR2: SGDLS, YYNGEE. The V segment lost 4 bases and the J segment 2 bases; nucleotides outside the gene matches: 5.

Only a few counts were recorded for this clonotype. The chain has TRBV4-1 and TRBJ1-2, with 9 bases lining up with TRBD1. The germline CDR1 and CDR2 sequences are MGHRA and YSYEKL. The trim removed 3 bases at V and 7 bases at J, leaving 12 bases unmatched. CDR3 length equals 16 residues. The CDR3 region is CASSHLTGGANLGYTF. The CDR3, as DNA: TGCGCCAGCAGCCACCTAACAGGGGGCGCGAACCTTGGCTACACCTTC.

The sample holds many counts of this clonotype. The chain links TRBV15 to TRBJ2-5; maybe TRBD1 (7 bases). The germline V gene encodes CDR1 LNHNV and CDR2 YYDKDF (reference sequence). V was cut by 3 bases and J by 3 bases, with 11 bases left in between. The CDR3 sequence is 14 residues long. CDR3 nucleotide sequence: TGTGCCACCAGCAGTGGGGGGACAGAAGAGACCCAGTACTTC. Encoded protein: CATSSGGTEETQYF.

This clonotype was seen repeatedly, ten times or more. This rearrangement joins TRBV19 to TRBJ2-4; D is undetermined. V dropped 3 bases and J dropped 4 bases, with 10 bases sitting between them. Germline-derived CDR1 and CDR2 are LNHDA and SQIVND (reference sequence). CDR3 size: 14 residues. CDR3 DNA sequence: TGTGCCAGTAGTATCGAGCGCGGTAAAAACATTCAGTACTTC. Translating gives CASSIERGKNIQYF.

The table lists this clonotype with many counts. The chain is built from TRBV12-3 or TRBV12-4 and TRBJ2-2, with TRBD2 identical over 10 bases. This CDR3 spans 16 amino acids. The J segment lost 5 bases and the V segment lost 5 bases, leaving 8 bases of the junction unmatched. CDR3: CASSPSGLASTGELFF. In DNA, the CDR3 is TGTGCCAGCAGTCCTTCGGGACTAGCGAGTACCGGGGAGCTGTTTTTT.

Regarding this clonotype: This sequence may be a read error, since a much larger clone differs from it by one base. V usage is TRBV20-1 and J usage is TRBJ2-7; TRBD2 matches at 13 bases. The CDR3 extends over 14 amino acids. Germline loops: CDR1 DFQATT, CDR2 SNEGSKA (reference sequence). The CDR3 coding sequence is TGCGGTGCTGGACTAGCGGGGGCTTCCTACGAGCAGTACTTC. As protein: CGAGLAGASYEQYF.

Ten or more counts support this clonotype. CDR3 nucleotide sequence: TGTGCCAGCGGAGAGCAAACCACAGATACGCAGTATTTT. Protein product: CASGEQTTDTQYF. V usage is TRBV5-4 and J usage is TRBJ2-3; D unclear. Germline lookup yields CDR1 SGHNT and CDR2 YYREEE (reference sequence). The germline V and J ends were trimmed by 7 bases and 2 bases, with 11 bases remaining between them. This CDR3 has 13 residues. Supplemented by reference TRBV5-4 and TRBJ2-3, the full variable domain reads ETGVTQSPTHLIKTRGQQVTLRCSSQSGHNTVSWYQQALGQGPQFIFQYYREEENGRGNFPPRFSGLQFPNYSSELNVNALELDDSALYLCASGEQTTDTQYFGPGTRLTVL.

The sample holds many counts of this clonotype. This chain links TRBV7-2 with TRBJ2-5; D gene uncertain. The CDR3 is 12 amino acids. The germline V and J ends were trimmed by 4 bases and 5 bases, with 8 bases remaining between them. Germline V CDR1 and CDR2: SGHTA, FQGNSA. CDR3 coding DNA: TGTGCCAGCAGCTCCTCCCCGGAGACCCAGTACTTC. Amino acids: CASSSSPETQYF. Full variable domain (rest looked up from reference TRBV7-2 and TRBJ2-5): GAGVSQSPSNKVTEKGKDVELRCDPISGHTALYWYRQSLGQGLEFLIYFQGNSAPDKSGLPSDRFSAERTGGSVSTLTIQRTQQEDSAVYLCASSSSPETQYFGPGTRLLVL.

The chain links TRBV15 to TRBJ2-7; D is unclear. Germline V gene sequence: CDR1 LNHNV, CDR2 YYDKDF (reference sequence). The CDR3 is 16 residues long. V was trimmed by 1 base and J by 1 base, leaving 14 bases between them. CDR3 DNA sequence: TGTGCCACCAGCAGAGCGCGCGTGGACCTATCCTACGAGCAGTACTTC. The encoded protein is CATSRARVDLSYEQYF.